Shown below are 32 T cell receptor beta chains from a single sample sequenced in a study of somatic mutations in cytotoxic T cells in rheumatoid arthritis. TCRdb keeps only in-frame clones here, not all; method: immunoSEQ multiplex PCR. The repertoire holds around 10,000 clones, with roughly 73% as singletons. Sequencing used CD8+ T cells sorted from blood. Every receptor here comes from a man in his 60s in good health.

The J gene is TRBJ2-7, the V gene TRBV29-1; the D gene is possibly TRBD1 (5 bases). V was pared by 1 base and J by 1 base, with 14 bases between. Germline assignment: CDR1 SQVTM and CDR2 ANQGSEA. The CDR3 has 15 amino acids. CDR3 DNA sequence: TGCAGCGTTGAAGCCGGCAGGGCCCATTCCTACGAGCAGTACTTC. Protein: CSVEAGRAHSYEQYF.

The J gene is TRBJ2-5, the V gene TRBV27; TRBD2 matches at 10 bases. CDR1 and CDR2 from the germline V gene are MNHEY and SMNVEV (reference sequence). This CDR3 contains 15 residues. Trimming cost V 3 bases and J 5 bases; bases outside gene matches: 6. CDR3 in amino acids: CASSLLAGEKETQYF. As DNA, the CDR3 is TGTGCCAGCAGTTTGCTAGCGGGAGAGAAGGAGACCCAGTACTTC.

The chain combines TRBV19 with TRBJ1-1, with TRBD1 identical over 8 bases. The CDR3 length is 15 residues. V was clipped by 3 bases and J by 1 base; unmatched bases: 4. Germline V gene sequence: CDR1 LNHDA, CDR2 SQIVND (reference sequence). CDR3 protein: CASSIFTGGNTEAFF. CDR3 nucleotide sequence: TGTGCCAGTAGTATTTTTACAGGGGGGAACACTGAAGCTTTCTTT.

This chain joins TRBV5-4 and TRBJ2-1; possible D gene TRBD2, 6 bases. This CDR3 spans 15 amino acids. In germline, CDR1 is SGHNT, CDR2 YYREEE (reference sequence). Trimming pared 0 bases from V and 5 bases from J, leaving 12 bases between. The CDR3 spells CASSLVAGSHNEQFF. CDR3 coding DNA: TGTGCCAGCAGCTTGGTGGCGGGATCCCACAATGAGCAGTTCTTC. The full variable domain, with the rest looked up from reference TRBV5-4 and TRBJ2-1, is ETGVTQSPTHLIKTRGQQVTLRCSSQSGHNTVSWYQQALGQGPQFIFQYYREEENGRGNFPPRFSGLQFPNYSSELNVNALELDDSALYLCASSLVAGSHNEQFFGPGTRLTVL.

The chain uses TRBV11-3 and TRBJ2-1; TRBD1 aligns across 8 bases. The CDR3 loop spans 15 amino acids. After removal of 0 bases from V and 2 bases from J, the junction contained 0 bases not matched to a gene. The germline V gene encodes CDR1 SGHNT and CDR2 YENEEA. The CDR3 nucleotides read TGTGCCAGCAGCTTAGAACAGGGGGCCTACAATGAGCAGTTCTTC. Translation: CASSLEQGAYNEQFF.

The V and J genes are TRBV29-1 and TRBJ2-3; TRBD2 matches at 7 bases. Trimming removed 7 bases from V and 1 base from J; junction bases left unmatched: 17. The CDR3 totals 17 residues. Germline V gene sequence: CDR1 SQVTM, CDR2 ANQGSEA. CDR3: CSAELRLAVRGTDTQYF. The DNA of the CDR3 is TGCAGCGCCGAGCTTCGGCTAGCGGTTAGGGGCACAGATACGCAGTATTTT.

This clone was observed a single time. The chain employs TRBV4-1 and TRBJ2-1, with 9 bases that match TRBD1. V was pared by 3 bases and J by 6 bases, with 21 bases of the junction left unmatched. In germline, CDR1 is MGHRA, CDR2 YSYEKL. The CDR3 is 20 amino acids. The CDR3 DNA is TGCGCCAGCAGCCAGAGGGACAGGGTATGGTCTACAGTAGTAGGCAATGAGCAGTTCTTC. It yields the protein CASSQRDRVWSTVVGNEQFF.

The gene calls are TRBV9 and TRBJ1-1; TRBD1 matches at 7 bases. The V gene's germline CDR1 is SGDLS and CDR2 YYNGEE. The CDR3 has 14 amino acids. J lost 4 bases, V lost 0 bases, and 3 bases had no gene match. The CDR3 DNA reads as TGTGCCAGCAGCGTAGGAGGGGGCGGCACTGAAGCTTTCTTT. This gives the protein CASSVGGGGTEAFF.

CDR3 in DNA: TGTGCCAGTAGTATCCACGGGGACAGCTCTGGGGCCAACGTCCTGACTTTC. Its protein is CASSIHGDSSGANVLTF. V gene TRBV19 combines with J gene TRBJ2-6, with 7 bases matching TRBD1. CDR1 and CDR2 from the germline V gene are LNHDA and SQIVND (reference sequence). CDR3 length: 17 residues. With V trimmed by 3 bases and J by 0 bases, 5 bases remained unmatched.

This clone was detected once. The chain joins TRBV6-5 to TRBJ1-1; 7 bases match TRBD1. The germline CDR1 and CDR2 sequences are MNHEY and SVGAGI. The CDR3 length is 14 residues. With 4 bases clipped from V and 5 bases from J, the junction kept 7 bases outside the gene matches. The CDR3 sequence is CASSLTGPRTEAFF. CDR3 bases: TGTGCCAGCAGTTTGACAGGGCCGAGGACTGAAGCTTTCTTT.

The CDR3 sequence is CASSKKKGVDGTTSYEQYF. Here the CDR3 DNA reads TGTGCCAGCAGCAAAAAAAAGGGGGTAGACGGGACGACCTCCTACGAGCAGTACTTC. The rearrangement joins TRBV21-1 to TRBJ2-7; the table names TRBD1, a call not compared with the DNA. TRBV21-1 is given as a pseudogene. The CDR3 runs 19 residues.

This sequence joins TRBV12-5 and TRBJ2-1, with TRBD1 matching over 8 bases. Germline V CDR1 and CDR2: LGHNT, FRNRAP. The CDR3 spans 13 residues. The V and J ends lost 0 bases and 13 bases, in that order; junction bases with no gene match: 5. The CDR3 nucleotides are TGTGCTAGTGGTTTGGTGGGGGACAGGAGACAGTTCTTC. Translating it yields CASGLVGDRRQFF.

The chain recombines TRBV6-5 with TRBJ1-2; D call uncertain. This CDR3 spans 13 amino acids. Germline V gene data show CDR1 as MNHEY and CDR2 as SVGAGI. V was cut by 2 bases and J by 3 bases, with 7 bases left in between. CDR3 in DNA: TGTGCCAGCAGTTACCAGGACGACTATGGCTACACCTTC. Translation: CASSYQDDYGYTF.

This chain connects TRBV27 to TRBJ2-5; perhaps TRBD2 as D (5 bases). V was trimmed by 1 base and J by 10 bases, leaving 19 bases between them. Germline CDR1 is MNHEY and CDR2 is SMNVEV (reference sequence). This CDR3 has 15 residues. The CDR3 DNA reads as TGTGCCAGCAGTTTATTGTCGGCTAGTCGAGAGGGCCAGTACTTC. Translated: CASSLLSASREGQYF.

The chain is built from TRBV7-2 and TRBJ2-2, with D unclear. The CDR3 extends over 13 amino acids. Trimming stripped 2 bases from V and 5 bases from J, with 6 bases between. Germline CDR1 SGHTA, CDR2 FQGNSA. CDR3 DNA sequence: TGTGCCAGCAGCTTAAGTCCAACCGGGGAGCTGTTTTTT. Translating gives CASSLSPTGELFF.

V usage is TRBV30 and J usage is TRBJ2-2; weak D call: TRBD2 (6 bases). From germline, CDR1 is GTSNPN and CDR2 SVGIG (reference sequence). This CDR3 has 13 amino acids. V was shortened by 5 bases and J by 8 bases, with 15 bases between the two germline ends. Here the CDR3 DNA reads TGTGCCTGGGCGGGACTTAGTTTTGGGGAGCTGTTTTTT. It yields the protein CAWAGLSFGELFF. Drawing the rest from reference TRBV30 and TRBJ2-2, the complete variable domain is SQTIHQWPATLVQPVGSPLSLECTVEGTSNPNLYWYRQAAGRGLQLLFYSVGIGQISSEVPQNLSASRPQDRQFILSSKKLLLSDSGFYLCAWAGLSFGELFFGEGSRLTVL.

The genes are TRBV7-6 and TRBJ2-7; TRBD2 aligns across 9 bases. The CDR3 contains 15 residues. CDR1 is SGHVS and CDR2 is FNYEAQ in the germline V gene. V lost 3 bases to trimming and J lost 5 bases; unmatched junction nucleotides: 8. CDR3 DNA sequence: TGTGCCAGCAGCTTCGTCGGCGGGGGGGCCGACGAGCAGTACTTC. Translation: CASSFVGGGADEQYF.

The rearrangement joins TRBV19 to TRBJ2-3, with D hard to call. Trimming shortened V by 2 bases and J by 5 bases, and 8 bases separated the two germline ends. The CDR3 totals 13 residues. Germline V gene data show CDR1 as LNHDA and CDR2 as SQIVND (reference sequence). The CDR3 here is CASSISGQDTQYF. The DNA for the CDR3 is TGTGCCAGTAGTATATCGGGCCAAGATACGCAGTATTTT.

This chain links TRBV13 with TRBJ2-1; D could derive from TRBD1 or TRBD2 (6 bases each). The germline V gene encodes CDR1 PRHDT and CDR2 FYEKMQ (reference sequence). Trimming took 2 bases from V and 8 from J, leaving 13 bases between them. CDR3 length: 14 amino acids. The DNA for the CDR3 is TGTGCCAGCAGCTTACGGGGGCCTGTCGATGAGCAGTTCTTC. Translating it yields CASSLRGPVDEQFF.

The gene calls are TRBV7-8 and TRBJ2-1; either TRBD1 or TRBD2 may supply D (5 bases each). This CDR3 has 18 residues. Germline assignment: CDR1 SGHVS and CDR2 FQNEAQ. The V end was cut by 4 bases, the J end by 6 bases, with 25 bases between. As DNA, the CDR3 is TGTGCCAGCAGCTCGCCCCTTGGGGCTAGCAACGTGGGCAATGAGCAGTTCTTC. It translates to CASSSPLGASNVGNEQFF.

In its sample, this clone was seen once. The chain has TRBV9 and TRBJ1-6, with 8 nucleotides matching TRBD1. Losses at the gene ends were 3 bases for V and 6 bases for J; bases not matched to a gene: 8. Germline CDR1 reads SGDLS; CDR2 reads YYNGEE. The CDR3 has 16 amino acids. The CDR3, as DNA: TGTGCCAGCAGCGCGGGGCAGGGGGCGTTTAATTCACCCCTCCACTTT. Translating gives CASSAGQGAFNSPLHF.

The V and J genes are TRBV20-1 and TRBJ1-1, with no clear D. The CDR3 is 11 residues long. From germline, CDR1 is DFQATT and CDR2 SNEGSKA (reference sequence). V lost 5 bases and J 0 bases, leaving 4 bases between the germline ends. The CDR3 DNA sequence: TGCAGTGCTCCAGTGAACACTGAAGCTTTCTTT. Translated, it gives CSAPVNTEAFF.

As regards this clone: The junction differs from germline at one of its ends, possibly a read error. The chain uses TRBV6-5 and TRBJ1-1; TRBD1 might be the D (6 bases). The germline gives CDR1 MNHEY, CDR2 SVGAGI. This CDR3 has 16 residues. Here the CDR3 DNA reads TGTGCCAGCAGTTACGGGGAACAGGGCATGAATACTGAAGCTTTCTTT. Amino acids: CASSYGEQGMNTEAFF.

The genes are TRBV9 and TRBJ1-3; 10 nucleotides align to TRBD1. This CDR3 has 15 amino acids. V lost 3 bases and J lost 4; bases outside the gene matches: 4. Per germline, CDR1 SGDLS and CDR2 YYNGEE. CDR3 bases: TGTGCCAGCAGCGCAGGGACAGGGGTAGGAAACACCATATATTTT. Translation: CASSAGTGVGNTIYF.

The chain uses TRBV9 and TRBJ2-1, with TRBD2 identical over 9 bases. The CDR3 runs to 14 residues. In germline, CDR1 is SGDLS, CDR2 YYNGEE. The trim removed 1 base at V and 4 bases at J, leaving 0 bases unmatched. The CDR3 here is CASSVSGGYNEQFF. CDR3 DNA sequence: TGTGCCAGCAGCGTAAGCGGGGGGTACAATGAGCAGTTCTTC.

This chain connects TRBV4-3 to TRBJ2-4; D ambiguous. The CDR3 spans 17 residues. V dropped 0 bases and J dropped 0 bases, with 12 bases sitting between them. Germline CDR1 and CDR2: LGHNA and YSLEER. CDR3 loop: CASSQDVIAKAKNIQYF. The CDR3 DNA reads as TGCGCCAGCAGCCAAGATGTTATTGCAAAAGCCAAAAACATTCAGTACTTC.

The chain employs TRBV4-2 and TRBJ2-2; maybe TRBD2 (7 bases). Germline assignment: CDR1 LGHNA and CDR2 YNFKEQ. V shed 4 bases and J shed 0 bases, with 12 bases lying between them. The CDR3 spans 16 residues. CDR3 residues: CASSRAGAANTGELFF. The CDR3 DNA is TGTGCCAGCAGCCGCGCGGGGGCCGCGAACACCGGGGAGCTGTTTTTT.

The chain couples TRBV15 to TRBJ2-5, with a weak D call TRBD1 (6 bases). Deletions cut 0 bases from V and 4 bases from J, with 9 bases between. The CDR3 is 14 residues long. Germline-derived CDR1 and CDR2 are LNHNV and YYDKDF (reference sequence). CDR3: CATSRERGGETQYF. CDR3 sequence (DNA): TGTGCCACCAGCAGAGAAAGAGGGGGAGAGACCCAGTACTTC.

V gene TRBV7-9 combines with J gene TRBJ2-3; 8 bases match TRBD1. Trimming cost V 5 bases and J 1 base; bases outside gene matches: 5. The CDR3 contains 15 residues. Germline assignment: CDR1 SEHNR and CDR2 FQNEAQ (reference sequence). The CDR3 DNA reads TGTGCCAGCAGCCCCCCGGACAGGGGCACAGATACGCAGTATTTT. Translated: CASSPPDRGTDTQYF.

The V call is TRBV21-1, the J call TRBJ1-1; the table gives TRBD1 as D, unverified against the DNA. TRBV21-1 is annotated as a pseudogene. CDR3 size: 13 residues. CDR3 sequence: CASNLGANTEAFF. CDR3 nucleotide sequence: TGTGCCAGCAACCTTGGGGCTAACACTGAAGCTTTCTTT.

The V and J genes are TRBV7-8 and TRBJ1-2, with no clear D. Trimming took off 5 bases at V and 1 base at J, with 17 bases between the two ends. The CDR3 runs 16 residues. Per the germline V gene, CDR1 is SGHVS and CDR2 is FQNEAQ. CDR3 loop: CASSARMGQINYGYTF. Written as DNA, the CDR3 is TGTGCCAGCAGCGCCAGAATGGGTCAGATTAACTATGGCTACACCTTC.

V and J are TRBV13 and TRBJ2-7; 9 nucleotides line up with TRBD1. This CDR3 has 14 amino acids. Germline CDR1 is PRHDT and CDR2 is FYEKMQ (reference sequence). Trimming removed 5 bases from V and 4 bases from J; junction bases left unmatched: 6. The CDR3: CASSPGTGRYEQYF. In DNA, the CDR3 is TGTGCCAGCAGCCCCGGGACAGGGCGGTACGAGCAGTACTTC.